This entry concerns a single T cell receptor beta chain. Germline loops: CDR1 SNHLY, CDR2 FYNNEI. The V end lost 6 bases, the J end lost 2 bases, and 8 bases lay between the germline ends. The CDR3 sequence is 12 residues long. The data belong to a study of cytomegalovirus exposure and HLA in healthy donors. Vbeta (60) and Jbeta (13) primers were used in the PCR. Assay: immunoSEQ multiplex PCR; the TCRdb copy retains only in-frame clones and omits some. The sample lists 180,000 or so clones; 82% were seen once. The chain is built from TRBV2 and TRBJ2-7; D not resolved. The sample comprised PBMCs. The sequence was collected from a man aged 40-55 years in good health and CMV-seronegative. CDR3 sequence: CASRENTYEQYF. The CDR3 DNA reads TGTGCCAGCAGGGAAAATACCTACGAGCAGTACTTC. Full variable domain (missing parts from reference TRBV2 and TRBJ2-7): EPEVTQTPSHQVTQMGQEVILRCVPISNHLYFYWYRQILGQKVEFLVSFYNNEISEKSEIFDDQFSVERPDGSNFTLKIRSTKLEDSAMYFCASRENTYEQYFGPGTRLTVT.